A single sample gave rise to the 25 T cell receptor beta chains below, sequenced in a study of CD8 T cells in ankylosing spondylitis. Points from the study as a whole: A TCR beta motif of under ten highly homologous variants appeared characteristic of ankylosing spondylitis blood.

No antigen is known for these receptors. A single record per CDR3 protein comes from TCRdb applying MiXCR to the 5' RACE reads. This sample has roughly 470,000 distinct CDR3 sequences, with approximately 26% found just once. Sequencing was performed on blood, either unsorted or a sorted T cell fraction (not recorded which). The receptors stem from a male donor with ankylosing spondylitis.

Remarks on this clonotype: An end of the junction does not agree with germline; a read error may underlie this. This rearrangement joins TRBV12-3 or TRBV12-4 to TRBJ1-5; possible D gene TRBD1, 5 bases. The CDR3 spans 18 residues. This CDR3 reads CTSSLGDGGGSGNQPQHF. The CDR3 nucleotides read TGTACCAGCAGCTTAGGGGACGGGGGGGGATCGGGCAATCAGCCCCAGCATTTT.

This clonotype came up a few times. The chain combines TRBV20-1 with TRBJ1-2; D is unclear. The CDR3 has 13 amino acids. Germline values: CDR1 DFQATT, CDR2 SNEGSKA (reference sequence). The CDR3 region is CRAAAVTSGGYTF. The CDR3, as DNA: TGCAGGGCAGCGGCAGTCACATCGGGAGGCTACACCTTC.

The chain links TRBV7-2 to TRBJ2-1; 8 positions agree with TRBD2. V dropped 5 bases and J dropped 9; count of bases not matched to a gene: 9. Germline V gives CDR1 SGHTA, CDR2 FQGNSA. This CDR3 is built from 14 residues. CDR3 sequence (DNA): TGTGCCAGCAGCCCGGGACTAGTGACAATTGAGCAGTTCTTC. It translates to CASSPGLVTIEQFF.

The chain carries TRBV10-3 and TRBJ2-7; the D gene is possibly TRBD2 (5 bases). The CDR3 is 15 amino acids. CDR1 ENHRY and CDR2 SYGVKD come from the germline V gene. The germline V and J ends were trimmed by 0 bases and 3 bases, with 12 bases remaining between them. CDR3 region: CAISESVEAHYEQYF. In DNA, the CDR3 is TGTGCCATCAGTGAGTCCGTGGAGGCCCACTACGAGCAGTACTTC.

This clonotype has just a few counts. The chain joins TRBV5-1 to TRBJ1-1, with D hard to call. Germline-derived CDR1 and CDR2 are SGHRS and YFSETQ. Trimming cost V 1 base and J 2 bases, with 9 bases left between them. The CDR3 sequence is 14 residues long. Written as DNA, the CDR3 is TGCGCCAGCAGCTTGATGGACGGAAACACTGAAGCTTTCTTT. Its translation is CASSLMDGNTEAFF.

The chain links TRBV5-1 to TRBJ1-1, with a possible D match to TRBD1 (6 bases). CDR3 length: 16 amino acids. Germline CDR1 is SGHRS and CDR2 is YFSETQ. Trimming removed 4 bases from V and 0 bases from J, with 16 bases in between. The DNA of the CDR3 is TGCGCCAGCAGCGTCGGACAGATGACCGTGAACACTGAAGCTTTCTTT. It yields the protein CASSVGQMTVNTEAFF.

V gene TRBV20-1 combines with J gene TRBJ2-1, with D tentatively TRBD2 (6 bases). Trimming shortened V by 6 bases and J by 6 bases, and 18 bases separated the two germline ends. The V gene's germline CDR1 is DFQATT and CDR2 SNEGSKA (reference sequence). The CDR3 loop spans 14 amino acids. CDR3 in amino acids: CSASAGQLGNEQFF. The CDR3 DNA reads TGCAGTGCCTCAGCGGGCCAACTGGGCAATGAGCAGTTCTTC.

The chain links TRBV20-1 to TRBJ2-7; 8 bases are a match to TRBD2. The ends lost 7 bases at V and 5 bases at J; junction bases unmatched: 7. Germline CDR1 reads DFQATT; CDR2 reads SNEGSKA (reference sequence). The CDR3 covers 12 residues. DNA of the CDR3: TGCAGTGTACGGGAGGGCCTAGACGAGCAGTACGTC. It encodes CSVREGLDEQYV.

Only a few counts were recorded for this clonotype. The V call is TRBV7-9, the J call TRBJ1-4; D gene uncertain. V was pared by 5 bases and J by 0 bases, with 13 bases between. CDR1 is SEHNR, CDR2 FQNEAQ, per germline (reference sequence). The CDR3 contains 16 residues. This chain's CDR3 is CASSRDPGPTNEKLFF. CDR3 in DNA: TGTGCCAGCAGCCGAGACCCGGGTCCAACTAATGAAAAACTGTTTTTT.

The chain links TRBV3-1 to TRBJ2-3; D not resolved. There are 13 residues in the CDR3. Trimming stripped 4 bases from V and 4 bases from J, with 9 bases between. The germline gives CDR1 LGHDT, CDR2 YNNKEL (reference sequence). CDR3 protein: CASSPVGSDTQYF. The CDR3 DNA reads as TGTGCCAGCAGCCCCGTTGGTTCAGATACGCAGTATTTT.

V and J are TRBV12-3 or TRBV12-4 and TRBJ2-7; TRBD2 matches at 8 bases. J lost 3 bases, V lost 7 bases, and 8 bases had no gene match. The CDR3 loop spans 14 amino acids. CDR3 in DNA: TGTGCCAGCACCCCTGGGCTAGCGGGCTACGAGCAGTACTTC. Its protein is CASTPGLAGYEQYF.

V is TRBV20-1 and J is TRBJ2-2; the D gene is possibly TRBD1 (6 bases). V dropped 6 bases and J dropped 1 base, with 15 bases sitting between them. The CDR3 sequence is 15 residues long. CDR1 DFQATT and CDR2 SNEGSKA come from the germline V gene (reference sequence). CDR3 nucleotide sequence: TGCAGTGCCAGAACAGGGTGGGGGAACACCGGGGAGCTGTTTTTT. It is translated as CSARTGWGNTGELFF.

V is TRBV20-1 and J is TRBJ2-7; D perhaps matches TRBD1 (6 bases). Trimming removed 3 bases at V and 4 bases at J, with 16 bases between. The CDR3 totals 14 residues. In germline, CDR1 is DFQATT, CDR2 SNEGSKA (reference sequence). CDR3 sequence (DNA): TGCAGTGCTAGGTACTTGGGGGCCCTGTACGAGCAGTACTTC. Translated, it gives CSARYLGALYEQYF.

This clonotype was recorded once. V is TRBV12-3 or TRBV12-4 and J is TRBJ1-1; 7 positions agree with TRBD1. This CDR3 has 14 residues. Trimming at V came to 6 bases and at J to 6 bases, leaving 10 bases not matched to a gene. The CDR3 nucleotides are TGTGCCAGCAGGACCCAGGGACAGTGGTCTGAAGCTTTCTTT. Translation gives CASRTQGQWSEAFF.

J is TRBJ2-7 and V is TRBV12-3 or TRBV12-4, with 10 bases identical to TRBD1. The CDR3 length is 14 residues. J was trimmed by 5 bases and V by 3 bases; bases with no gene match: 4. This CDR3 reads CASSFWDRGHEQYF. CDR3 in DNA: TGTGCCAGCAGTTTTTGGGACAGGGGACACGAGCAGTACTTC.

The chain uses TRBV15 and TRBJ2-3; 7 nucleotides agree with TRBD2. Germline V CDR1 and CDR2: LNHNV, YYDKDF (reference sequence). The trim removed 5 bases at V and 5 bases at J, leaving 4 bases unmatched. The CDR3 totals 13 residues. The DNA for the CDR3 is TGTGCCACCAGCGGGGGGAGGGAAGATACGCAGTATTTT. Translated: CATSGGREDTQYF. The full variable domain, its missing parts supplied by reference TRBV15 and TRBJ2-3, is DAMVIQNPRYQVTQFGKPVTLSCSQTLNHNVMYWYQQKSSQAPKLLFHYYDKDFNNEADTPDNFQSRRPNTSFCFLDIRSPGLGDTAMYLCATSGGREDTQYFGPGTRLTVL.

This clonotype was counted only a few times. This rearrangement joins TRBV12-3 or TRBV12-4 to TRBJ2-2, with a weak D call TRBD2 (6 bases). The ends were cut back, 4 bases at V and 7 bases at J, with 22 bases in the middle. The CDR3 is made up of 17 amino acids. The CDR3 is CASSSNRDSSGGGELFF. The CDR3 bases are TGTGCCAGCAGTTCTAATCGGGACTCCTCTGGGGGCGGGGAGCTGTTTTTT.

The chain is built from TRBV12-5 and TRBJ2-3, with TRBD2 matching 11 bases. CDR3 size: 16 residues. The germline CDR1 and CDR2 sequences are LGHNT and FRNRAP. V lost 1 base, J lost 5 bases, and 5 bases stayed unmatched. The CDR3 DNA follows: TGTGCTAGTGGTTTGGGGACCGGGACTAGCGGAGATACGCAGTATTTT. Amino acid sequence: CASGLGTGTSGDTQYF.

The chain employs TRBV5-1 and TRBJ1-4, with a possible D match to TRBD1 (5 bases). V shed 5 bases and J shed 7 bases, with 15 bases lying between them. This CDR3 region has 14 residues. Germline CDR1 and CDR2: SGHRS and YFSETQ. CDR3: CASRGGALAEKLFF. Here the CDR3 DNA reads TGCGCCAGCAGGGGGGGAGCCCTTGCTGAAAAACTGTTTTTT.

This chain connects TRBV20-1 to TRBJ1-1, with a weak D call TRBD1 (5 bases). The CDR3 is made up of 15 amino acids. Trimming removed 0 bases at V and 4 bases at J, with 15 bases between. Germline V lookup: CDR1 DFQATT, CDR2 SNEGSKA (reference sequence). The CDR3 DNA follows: TGCAGTGCTAGAGATCGGCAGGGAGGGTTCACTGAAGCTTTCTTT. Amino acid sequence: CSARDRQGGFTEAFF.

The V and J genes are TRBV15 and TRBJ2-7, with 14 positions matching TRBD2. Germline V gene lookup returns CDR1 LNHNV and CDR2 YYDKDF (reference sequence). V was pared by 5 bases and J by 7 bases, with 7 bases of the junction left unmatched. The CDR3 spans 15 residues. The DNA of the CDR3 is TGTGCCACCAGCCCGGGACTAGCGGGAGCAGGAGAGCAGTACGTC. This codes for CATSPGLAGAGEQYV.

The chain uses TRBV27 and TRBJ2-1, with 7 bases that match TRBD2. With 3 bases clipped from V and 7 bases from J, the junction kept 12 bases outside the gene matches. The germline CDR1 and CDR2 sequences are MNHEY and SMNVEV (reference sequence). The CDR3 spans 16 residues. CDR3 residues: CASSLWDYLGENEQFF. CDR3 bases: TGTGCCAGCAGTTTGTGGGACTATTTAGGTGAGAATGAGCAGTTCTTC.

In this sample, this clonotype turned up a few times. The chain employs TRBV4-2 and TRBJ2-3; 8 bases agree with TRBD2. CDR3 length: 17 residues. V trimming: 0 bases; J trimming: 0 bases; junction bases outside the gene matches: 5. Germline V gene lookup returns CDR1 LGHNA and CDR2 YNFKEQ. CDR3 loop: CASSQERLAGSTDTQYF. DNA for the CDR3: TGTGCCAGCAGCCAAGAACGGCTAGCGGGCAGCACAGATACGCAGTATTTT.

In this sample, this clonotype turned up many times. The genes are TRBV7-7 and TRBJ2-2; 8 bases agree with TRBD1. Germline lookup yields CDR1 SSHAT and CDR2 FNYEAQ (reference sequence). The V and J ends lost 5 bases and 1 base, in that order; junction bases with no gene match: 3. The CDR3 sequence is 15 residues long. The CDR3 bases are TGTGCCAGCAGCATGGGGACAGGGAACACCGGGGAGCTGTTTTTT. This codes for CASSMGTGNTGELFF. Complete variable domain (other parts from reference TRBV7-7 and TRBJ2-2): GAGVSQSPRYKVTKRGQDVTLRCDPISSHATLYWYQQALGQGPEFLTYFNYEAQPDKSGLPSDRFSAERPEGSISTLTIQRTEQRDSAMYRCASSMGTGNTGELFFGEGSRLTVL.

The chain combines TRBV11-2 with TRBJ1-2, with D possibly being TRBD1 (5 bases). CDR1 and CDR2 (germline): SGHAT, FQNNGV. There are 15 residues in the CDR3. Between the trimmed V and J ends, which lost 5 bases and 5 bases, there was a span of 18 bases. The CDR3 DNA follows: TGTGCCAGCAGCCCTATCGTCTGGGGACCATATGGCTACACCTTC. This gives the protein CASSPIVWGPYGYTF.